The next 24 T cell receptor beta chains were all read from a single sample in a study of cytomegalovirus exposure and HLA in healthy donors. PCR employed 60 Vbeta and 13 Jbeta primers. Clones were read by immunoSEQ multiplex PCR, and TCRdb kept only the in-frame ones, dropping some. The table includes over 150,000 clones, about four fifths detected once. The sequencing sample was made of PBMCs. These receptors originate from a girl between 10 and 17 years old in good health and CMV-seropositive.

The chain links TRBV7-9 to TRBJ1-2, with 9 bases matching TRBD1. CDR1 is SEHNR and CDR2 is FQNEAQ in the germline V gene (reference sequence). The CDR3 sequence is 12 residues long. V was pared by 5 bases and J by 6 bases, with 1 base of the junction left unmatched. The CDR3 DNA is TGTGCCAGCAGCCGGGACAGGGATGGCTACACCTTC. Residues: CASSRDRDGYTF. Together with reference TRBV7-9 and TRBJ1-2, the CDR3 gives the full variable domain: DTGVSQNPRHKITKRGQNVTFRCDPISEHNRLYWYRQTLGQGPEFLTYFQNEAQLEKSRLLSDRFSAERPKGSFSTLEIQRTEQGDSAMYLCASSRDRDGYTFGSGTRLTVV.

The chain employs TRBV19 and TRBJ2-7, with D unresolved. Trimming removed 6 bases at V and 0 bases at J, with 15 bases between. The CDR3 is made up of 15 amino acids. CDR1 and CDR2 from the germline V gene are LNHDA and SQIVND (reference sequence). The CDR3 DNA follows: TGTGCCAGTAGCCTTAGACAAACCTTCTCCTACGAGCAGTACTTC. It encodes CASSLRQTFSYEQYF.

This sequence joins TRBV15 and TRBJ2-6; D possibly corresponds to TRBD2 (7 bases). CDR1 LNHNV and CDR2 YYDKDF come from the germline V gene (reference sequence). Trimming pared 3 bases from V and 2 bases from J, leaving 14 bases between. The CDR3 totals 17 residues. The CDR3 here is CATSRHDGGPGANVLTF. The DNA for the CDR3 is TGTGCCACCAGCAGGCATGACGGGGGGCCTGGGGCCAACGTCCTGACTTTC.

This clone has just one count. The chain uses TRBV11-2 and TRBJ1-2, with 8 bases matching TRBD1. Germline CDR1 SGHAT, CDR2 FQNNGV. V dropped 8 bases and J dropped 4; count of bases not matched to a gene: 18. This CDR3 has 17 amino acids. The CDR3 here is CASGIKIDRGERYGYTF. The CDR3 DNA is TGTGCCAGCGGAATCAAAATCGACAGGGGAGAGCGCTATGGCTACACCTTC. Looking up the rest from reference TRBV11-2 and TRBJ1-2 gives the full variable domain: EAGVAQSPRYKIIEKRQSVAFWCNPISGHATLYWYQQILGQGPKLLIQFQNNGVVDDSQLPKDRFSAERLKGVDSTLKIQPAKLEDSAVYLCASGIKIDRGERYGYTFGSGTRLTVV.

This chain joins TRBV11-3 and TRBJ2-2; TRBD2 matches 10 bases. This CDR3 is 17 amino acids long. The V segment lost 3 bases and the J segment 0 bases; nucleotides outside the gene matches: 4. CDR1 is SGHNT, CDR2 YENEEA, per germline. For the CDR3, the DNA is TGTGCCAGCAGCTTTGCCAGCGGGGGGGCGAACACCGGGGAGCTGTTTTTT. It is translated as CASSFASGGANTGELFF.

The chain employs TRBV11-2 and TRBJ2-1, with 8 positions matching TRBD2. V lost 1 base to trimming and J lost 2 bases; unmatched junction nucleotides: 1. The CDR3 is 15 amino acids. Germline lookup yields CDR1 SGHAT and CDR2 FQNNGV. The CDR3 bases are TGTGCCAGCAGCTTAGCGGGGGGGACCTACAATGAGCAGTTCTTC. This gives the protein CASSLAGGTYNEQFF.

This clone was seen once. The genes are TRBV6-1 and TRBJ2-2; tentative D call: TRBD1 (6 bases). The CDR3 loop spans 16 amino acids. With 2 bases removed from V and 1 base from J, the gap between germline ends came to 11 bases. Germline assignment: CDR1 MNHNS and CDR2 SASEGT. The CDR3 DNA follows: TGTGCCAGCAGTGAATCGACAGGATTGAACACCGGGGAGCTGTTTTTT. Protein sequence: CASSESTGLNTGELFF.

V gene TRBV11-2 combines with J gene TRBJ1-1, with 9 bases that match TRBD1. This CDR3 is 15 amino acids long. CDR1 and CDR2 from the germline V gene are SGHAT and FQNNGV. V dropped 6 bases and J dropped 5; count of bases not matched to a gene: 10. The CDR3 sequence: CASREPGQGRTEAFF. DNA of the CDR3: TGTGCCAGCAGAGAACCGGGACAGGGTAGAACTGAAGCTTTCTTT. Full variable domain (missing parts from reference TRBV11-2 and TRBJ1-1): EAGVAQSPRYKIIEKRQSVAFWCNPISGHATLYWYQQILGQGPKLLIQFQNNGVVDDSQLPKDRFSAERLKGVDSTLKIQPAKLEDSAVYLCASREPGQGRTEAFFGQGTRLTVV.

This clone was detected only once. The chain joins TRBV7-9 to TRBJ1-1; 8 bases map to TRBD1. The germline CDR1 and CDR2 sequences are SEHNR and FQNEAQ (reference sequence). V gave up 2 bases and J gave up 5 bases; unmatched junction bases: 1. This CDR3 contains 13 residues. The CDR3 spells CASSLQGATEAFF. Here the CDR3 DNA reads TGTGCCAGCAGCTTACAGGGGGCTACTGAAGCTTTCTTT.

The V and J genes are TRBV14 and TRBJ1-1; D ambiguous. CDR3 length: 14 residues. The V end lost 0 bases, the J end lost 3 bases, and 8 bases lay between the germline ends. From germline, CDR1 is SGHDN and CDR2 FVKESK. As DNA, the CDR3 is TGTGCCAGCAGCCAAGATAACGGGTACACTGAAGCTTTCTTT. It yields the protein CASSQDNGYTEAFF.

CDR3: CASLSDRGNTEAFF. CDR3 bases: TGTGCCAGCTTGTCGGACAGGGGGAACACTGAAGCTTTCTTT. The V call is TRBV2, the J call TRBJ1-1, with 9 bases fitting TRBD1. The CDR3 contains 14 residues. Germline CDR1 reads SNHLY; CDR2 reads FYNNEI. With 8 bases clipped from V and 1 base from J, the junction kept 5 bases outside the gene matches.

V usage is TRBV5-1 and J usage is TRBJ2-4, with a tentative D call TRBD2 (6 bases). The CDR3 is 16 amino acids. Looked up from germline, CDR1 is SGHRS and CDR2 is YFSETQ. The V gene lost 4 bases and the J gene lost 0 bases, with 14 bases spanning the gap. In DNA form, the CDR3 reads TGCGCCAGCAGCCCGGGACTTTATCTAGCCAAAAACATTCAGTACTTC. Amino acid sequence: CASSPGLYLAKNIQYF.

This clone was observed once. The CDR3 region has the DNA TGCGCCAGCAGCCAAGGGGCGGGCGGGGAGCTGTTTTTT. This encodes CASSQGAGGELFF. This chain links TRBV4-3 with TRBJ2-2, with D perhaps matching TRBD2 (5 bases). The CDR3 totals 13 residues. Germline lookup yields CDR1 LGHNA and CDR2 YSLEER. Trimming shortened V by 1 base and J by 7 bases, and 7 bases separated the two germline ends.

The rearrangement uses TRBV4-3 and TRBJ1-2; D might be TRBD1 (6 bases). Germline assignment: CDR1 LGHNA and CDR2 YSLEER. The CDR3 is 15 residues long. With 4 bases removed from V and 2 bases from J, the gap between germline ends came to 14 bases. The CDR3 DNA is TGCGCCAGCAGCCCTGTGGCGGGGGCAAACTATGGCTACACCTTC. Translation gives CASSPVAGANYGYTF.

The J gene is TRBJ1-4, the V gene TRBV11-2; TRBD1 might be the D (6 bases). V lost 1 base and J 6 bases, leaving 15 bases between the germline ends. Germline CDR1 reads SGHAT; CDR2 reads FQNNGV. This CDR3 contains 16 residues. The CDR3 loop is CASSLAQGRGYEKLFF. In nucleotides, the CDR3 is TGTGCCAGCAGCTTAGCTCAGGGGAGGGGTTATGAAAAACTGTTTTTT.

The gene calls are TRBV7-6 and TRBJ2-7; 13 positions agree with TRBD2. The ends lost 4 bases at V and 2 bases at J; junction bases unmatched: 2. This CDR3 comprises 15 residues. The germline gives CDR1 SGHVS, CDR2 FNYEAQ. DNA of the CDR3: TGTGCCAGCAGCTCTACTAGCGGGGGGGCCTACGAGCAGTACTTC. It is translated as CASSSTSGGAYEQYF.

This clone has just one count. The chain has TRBV7-8 and TRBJ2-5, with D unresolved. There are 14 residues in the CDR3. Germline values: CDR1 SGHVS, CDR2 FQNEAQ. The V gene lost 0 bases and the J gene lost 2 bases, with 7 bases spanning the gap. The CDR3 DNA is TGTGCCAGCAGCTTAGCCTCGACTCAAGAGACCCAGTACTTC. It specifies CASSLASTQETQYF. The full variable domain, rest sourced from reference TRBV7-8 and TRBJ2-5, is GAGVSQSPRYKVAKRGQDVALRCDPISGHVSLFWYQQALGQGPEFLTYFQNEAQLDKSGLPSDRFFAERPEGSVSTLKIQRTQQEDSAVYLCASSLASTQETQYFGPGTRLLVL.

The chain couples TRBV5-1 to TRBJ1-4; 9 bases are a match to TRBD1. Trimming at V came to 8 bases and at J to 6 bases, leaving 11 bases not matched to a gene. The CDR3 has 15 amino acids. Germline values: CDR1 SGHRS, CDR2 YFSETQ. The DNA for the CDR3 is TGCGCCAGTTCCAAACAGGGGGCGCGCGATGAAAAACTGTTTTTT. It encodes CASSKQGARDEKLFF.

This chain uses TRBV7-2 with TRBJ2-1, with 7 bases aligning to TRBD2. This CDR3 has 17 amino acids. Per germline, CDR1 SGHTA and CDR2 FQGNSA. J was trimmed by 10 bases and V by 6 bases; bases with no gene match: 21. The CDR3 nucleotides are TGTGCCAGCAGTTTGGCCGGGGGGTCTTTCCTTTACAGCGAGCAGTTCTTC. Encoded protein: CASSLAGGSFLYSEQFF.

The V gene is TRBV4-2, the J gene TRBJ2-1; 10 bases are a match to TRBD1. V gave up 4 bases and J gave up 5 bases; unmatched junction bases: 5. Germline CDR1 LGHNA, CDR2 YNFKEQ. There are 15 residues in the CDR3. The CDR3 sequence is CASSLRDRGDNEQFF. The CDR3 nucleotides read TGTGCCAGCAGCCTCCGGGACAGGGGCGACAATGAGCAGTTCTTC.

This chain's CDR3 is CASSLERASGTQFF. CDR3 DNA: TGTGCCAGCAGCTTAGAAAGGGCTAGCGGGACGCAGTTCTTC. The rearrangement joins TRBV11-2 to TRBJ2-1, with TRBD2 matching 9 bases. Trimming at V came to 0 bases and at J to 12 bases, leaving 6 bases not matched to a gene. There are 14 residues in the CDR3. Germline V lookup: CDR1 SGHAT, CDR2 FQNNGV.

The V gene is TRBV6-5, the J gene TRBJ1-1; D gene uncertain. This CDR3 has 13 residues. Germline CDR1 is MNHEY and CDR2 is SVGAGI. V was shortened by 6 bases and J by 5 bases, with 13 bases between the two germline ends. CDR3: CASSPAKRTEAFF. In DNA, the CDR3 is TGTGCCAGCAGCCCCGCTAAGCGGACTGAAGCTTTCTTT.

Concerning this clone itself: The sample holds other DNA sequences that translate to the same CDR3. The chain joins TRBV4-3 to TRBJ2-5, with D maybe TRBD2 (6 bases). The germline gives CDR1 LGHNA, CDR2 YSLEER. The CDR3 totals 13 residues. The ends were cut back, 1 base at V and 5 bases at J, with 8 bases in the middle. The CDR3 spells CASSQGAGETQYF. DNA for the CDR3: TGCGCCAGCAGCCAAGGCGCGGGGGAGACCCAGTACTTC.

The chain employs TRBV7-2 and TRBJ1-1; 7 bases are a match to TRBD1. The CDR3 runs 13 residues. The germline gives CDR1 SGHTA, CDR2 FQGNSA. V shed 5 bases and J 7 bases; nucleotides not matched to a gene: 7. The CDR3 here is CASSMQGGLEAFF. DNA of the CDR3: TGTGCCAGCAGCATGCAGGGGGGTCTTGAAGCTTTCTTT.